The rows below give T cell receptor beta chains drawn from one sample of a study of cytomegalovirus exposure and HLA in healthy donors. Here immunoSEQ multiplex PCR was the method, and the copy in TCRdb shows in-frame clones only, minus some. The sample consists of 93,000 or so clones, approximately 64% of them appearing once. Sequenced input: PBMCs. These receptors were obtained from a woman between 50 and 59 years old in good health and CMV-seronegative. CDR3s include the opening cysteine and the closing phenylalanine or tryptophan. D genes are given only for firm matches. Size tells how often a clone was seen (once, few, many) or the class of an expanded clone, and some rows leave it out.

J gene	V gene	clone size	D gene	CDR3 length	CDR3 DNA	CDR3 protein
TRBJ1-2	TRBV2	-	TRBD1	14	TGTGCCAGCACCTGGGACAGGGGGCTTAATGGCTACACCTTC	CASTWDRGLNGYTF
TRBJ1-2	TRBV6-1	-	-	15	TGTGCCAGCAGTGGGACGTCTAAAAGGGGCTATGGCTACACCTTC	CASSGTSKRGYGYTF
TRBJ1-2	TRBV18	-	-	14	TGTGCCAGCTCACGCTCGGACACCCTCGGAGGCTACACCTTC	CASSRSDTLGGYTF
TRBJ2-7	TRBV19	-	TRBD2	15	TGTGCCAGTAGTACGGGACTAGCGGGAGTTTACGAGCAGTACTTC	CASSTGLAGVYEQYF
TRBJ2-1	TRBV6-1	once	TRBD1	13	TGTGCCAGCAGGAACAGGGGGGCCAATGAGCAGTTCTTC	CASRNRGANEQFF
TRBJ1-2	TRBV4-2	few	-	13	TGTGCCGGCAGCCAAGGTCAGCCGAGGGGCTACACCTTC	CAGSQGQPRGYTF
TRBJ2-2	TRBV7-2	-	TRBD2	18	TGTGCCAGCAGCTCCCTAGCGGGAGGGTTTGTGAAAGCCGGGGAGCTGTTTTTT	CASSSLAGGFVKAGELFF
TRBJ2-7	TRBV15	few	-	11	TGTGCCACCAGCAGAGAGGGGCAGCAGTACTTC	CATSREGQQYF
TRBJ1-2	TRBV6-1	-	TRBD1	14	TGTGCCAGCAGTGAATACGGGACAGTCTATGGCTACACCTTC	CASSEYGTVYGYTF
TRBJ1-6	TRBV19	-	-	16	TGTGCCAGTAGTCCAAACAGGGAATCCTTAAATTCACCCCTCCACTTT	CASSPNRESLNSPLHF
TRBJ2-2	TRBV7-2	-	-	13	TGTGCCAGCAGCCGGGACGGGGGCGGGGAGCTGTTTTTT	CASSRDGGGELFF
TRBJ2-7	TRBV6-1	few	-	12	TGTGCCAGCACCGAAACAGGGTTCGAGCAGTACTTC	CASTETGFEQYF
TRBJ2-5	TRBV28	few	-	13	TGTGCCAGCAGTCATCCTAGCGTGGAGACCCAGTACTTC	CASSHPSVETQYF
TRBJ1-2	TRBV5-4	once	TRBD1	14	TGTGCCAGCAGCCCGGATGGGACAGGGTTACGCTACACCTTC	CASSPDGTGLRYTF
TRBJ2-1	TRBV27	-	-	17	TGTGCCAGCAGTTTATTGGGGGGTGACAGCTCCTACAATGAGCAGTTCTTC	CASSLLGGDSSYNEQFF
TRBJ1-5	TRBV10-3	-	-	13	TGTGCCATCAGTGGGTTTGAGGGTCAGCCCCAGCATTTT	CAISGFEGQPQHF
TRBJ1-2	TRBV5-4	-	-	15	TGTGCCAGCAGCTTGGTGGACAGTCGAAACTATGGCTACACCTTC	CASSLVDSRNYGYTF
TRBJ1-2	TRBV27	-	-	16	TGTGCCAGCAGTTTATTTTGGGGGGGCAGGGGCTATGGCTACACCTTC	CASSLFWGGRGYGYTF
TRBJ2-2	TRBV29-1	-	-	14	TGCAGCGTCTCTGATGGGAGAGACACCGGGGAGCTGTTTTTT	CSVSDGRDTGELFF
TRBJ1-2	TRBV6-5	-	-	14	TGTGCCAGCAGTTTGGAGGGAGTTGGGTATGGCTACACCTTC	CASSLEGVGYGYTF
TRBJ2-1	TRBV29-1	few	TRBD2	14	TGCAGCGTTGAAGATGTGGCTAGCGGCAATGAGCAGTTCTTC	CSVEDVASGNEQFF
TRBJ2-5	TRBV18	-	TRBD2	17	TGTGCCAGCTCAAACTTTGGGACTAGCGGGATTTCGGAGACCCAGTACTTC	CASSNFGTSGISETQYF
TRBJ2-1	TRBV9	once	-	12	TGTGCCAGCGGAGGGGCGACCAACGAGCAGTTCTTC	CASGGATNEQFF
TRBJ2-7	TRBV28	-	TRBD2	14	TGTGCCAGCAACCCGACTAGCGCTTTTTACGAGCAGTACTTC	CASNPTSAFYEQYF
TRBJ1-2	TRBV7-3	-	TRBD1	16	TGTGCCAGCAGCCGGACAGGGAATGCGGCCTATGAGGGCTACACCTTC	CASSRTGNAAYEGYTF
TRBJ1-2	TRBV5-1	-	-	14	TGCGCCAGCAGCTTGGAAGAGGGCACTGGTGGCTACACCTTC	CASSLEEGTGGYTF
TRBJ2-7	TRBV5-1	-	TRBD2	13	TGCGCCAGCAGTCCCACGACTAGCGGTGAGCAGTACTTC	CASSPTTSGEQYF
TRBJ2-5	TRBV10-3	-	TRBD1	14	TGTGCCATCAGACTGGGGACAGGGAAAGAGACCCAGTACTTC	CAIRLGTGKETQYF
TRBJ1-6	TRBV11-2	-	-	15	TGTGCCAGCAGCTCGGACTACTCCTATAATTCACCCCTCCACTTT	CASSSDYSYNSPLHF
TRBJ2-5	TRBV5-4	-	-	15	TGTGCCAGCAGCCCAGATACTAGTTCTACTAACCGAGTACACTTC	CASSPDTSSTNRVHF
TRBJ1-4	TRBV11-2	once	-	13	TGTGCCAGCGGGAATATGGCAGGGGCTGAAAAACTGTTT	CASGNMAGAEKLF
TRBJ2-5	TRBV19	few	-	14	TGTGCCAGTAGGGGGCGGCAGGGGCAAGAGACCCAGTACTTC	CASRGRQGQETQYF
TRBJ1-5	TRBV5-1	-	TRBD1	13	TGCGCCAGCAGCTTAACAGGGGATCAGCCCCAGCATTTT	CASSLTGDQPQHF
TRBJ1-3	TRBV2	-	TRBD1	14	TGTGCCAGCAGAGCGACAGGGTTGGGAAACACCATATATTTT	CASRATGLGNTIYF
TRBJ2-3	TRBV5-1	few	-	14	TGCGCCAGCTTTACAGGGTCCTACACAGATACGCAGTATTTT	CASFTGSYTDTQYF
TRBJ2-5	TRBV6-1	-	-	14	TGTGCCAGCAGTGAAGGGTACAGGAAAGAGACCCAGTACTTC	CASSEGYRKETQYF
TRBJ2-7	TRBV7-2	few	-	15	TGTGCCAGCAGCTTAGCGGGGGACTGGATTTACGAGCAGTACTTC	CASSLAGDWIYEQYF
TRBJ2-3	TRBV27	once	TRBD2	18	TGTGCCAGCAGTTCCGCTAGCGGGGGGGCCTGGGGCACAGATACGCAGTATTTT	CASSSASGGAWGTDTQYF
TRBJ1-5	TRBV19	-	TRBD1	14	TGTGCCAGTACTGCGACAGGGGGAGGTCAGCCCCAGCATTTT	CASTATGGGQPQHF
TRBJ1-1	TRBV11-1	-	TRBD1	16	TGTGCCAGCAGCCCAGGGGGTCCCAGGGGGAACACTGAAGCTTTCTTT	CASSPGGPRGNTEAFF
TRBJ2-5	TRBV7-9	-	-	15	TGTGCCAGCAGCTTCATAGGGGCCGAGCAAGAGACCCAGTACTTC	CASSFIGAEQETQYF
TRBJ2-3	TRBV7-3	-	TRBD2	19	TGTGCCAGCAGCTTATTTGCCGGGACTAGCGGGTCTAGCACAGATACGCAGTATTTT	CASSLFAGTSGSSTDTQYF
TRBJ2-7	TRBV10-2	-	TRBD2	13	TGCGCCAGCAGAGCGGGGGGGAAAGACGAGCAGTACTTC	CASRAGGKDEQYF
TRBJ2-7	TRBV5-6	-	TRBD1	14	TGTGCCAGCAGCTTCAGGGGGCCTTCTTACGAGCAGTACTTC	CASSFRGPSYEQYF
TRBJ2-3	TRBV7-8	few	TRBD2	17	TGTGCCAGCAGCTTAAGCTATAAGAGCGGGAGGGTTGATACGCAGTATTTT	CASSLSYKSGRVDTQYF
TRBJ2-1	TRBV27	-	-	12	TGTGCCAGCAGTTCAACTAGATCTGAGCAGTTCTTC	CASSSTRSEQFF